Only one count was recorded for the clone carrying this T cell receptor (beta chain). There were no recent acute infections or vaccinations among the donors, who were healthy HIV-negative adults. This sample stems from a study of shared clonotypes between healthy human individuals. V was cut by 3 bases and J by 0 bases, with 5 bases left in between. Germline CDR1 and CDR2: SGHAT and FQNNGV. This CDR3 has 14 amino acids. The sorted-subset replicate PCRs were given roughly 200 ng DNA, which is 31,000 or so T cell genomes. Some clones are missing from TCRdb's copy, which holds only in-frame ones; the method was immunoSEQ multiplex PCR. Altogether some 630,000 clones are present, more than 70% being singletons, with the ten largest covering under 2%.

This receptor was obtained from a young woman in good health. The chain is built from TRBV11-2 and TRBJ2-2; D remains ambiguous. The sample comprised memory CD4+ T cells sorted from blood. The subset is: CD45RA-negative fraction. The CDR3 region has the DNA TGTGCCAGCAGCTTGATGGCGAACACCGGGGAGCTGTTTTTT. Translated, it gives CASSLMANTGELFF.